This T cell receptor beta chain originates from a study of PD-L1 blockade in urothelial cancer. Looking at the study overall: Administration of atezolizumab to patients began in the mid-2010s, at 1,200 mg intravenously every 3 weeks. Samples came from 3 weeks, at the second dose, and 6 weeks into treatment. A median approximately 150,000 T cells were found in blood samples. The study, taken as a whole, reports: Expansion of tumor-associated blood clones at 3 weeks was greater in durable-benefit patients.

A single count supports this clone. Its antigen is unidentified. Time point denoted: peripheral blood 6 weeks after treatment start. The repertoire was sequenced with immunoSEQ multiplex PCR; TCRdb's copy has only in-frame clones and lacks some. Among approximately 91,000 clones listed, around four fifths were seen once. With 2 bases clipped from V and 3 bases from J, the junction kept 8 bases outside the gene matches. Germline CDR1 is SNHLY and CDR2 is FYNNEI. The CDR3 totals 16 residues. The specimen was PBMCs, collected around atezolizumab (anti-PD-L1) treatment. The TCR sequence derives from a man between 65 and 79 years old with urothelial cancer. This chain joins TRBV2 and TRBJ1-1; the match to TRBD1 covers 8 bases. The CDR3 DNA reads TGTGCCAGCAGTGAATTAGGTACAGGGGGTTACACTGAAGCTTTCTTT. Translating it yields CASSELGTGGYTEAFF.